The rows below give T cell receptor beta chains drawn from one sample of a study of PD-1 blockade in classical Hodgkin lymphoma. Assay: immunoSEQ multiplex PCR; the TCRdb copy retains only in-frame clones and omits some. The profile covers under 40,000 clones, with about 80% appearing a single time and 9.8% taken by the ten largest. Sequenced material: peripheral blood mononuclear cells (PBMCs), taken before the fourth cycle of nivolumab. The receptors were gathered from a human donor with classical Hodgkin lymphoma. CDR3s include the opening cysteine and the closing phenylalanine or tryptophan. Each record gives: J gene, clone size, V gene, D gene, CDR3 DNA, CDR3 protein. A D gene is named only where the DNA matches it firmly. Only some rows state a clone size, as once, few, many or a class for expanded clones.

j_gene: TRBJ2-1
abundance: -
v_gene: TRBV9
d_gene: TRBD1
CDR3nt: TGTGCCAGCAGCCAAAACAGGGGCCTCTACAATGAGCAGTTCTTC
CDR3aa: CASSQNRGLYNEQFF

j_gene: TRBJ1-6
abundance: few
v_gene: TRBV6-6
d_gene: -
CDR3nt: TGTGCCAGCAGTTACGGGTGGGCGACAGATTCACCCCTCCACTTT
CDR3aa: CASSYGWATDSPLHF

j_gene: TRBJ1-1
abundance: -
v_gene: TRBV7-9
d_gene: TRBD1
CDR3nt: TGTGCCAGCAGCTTTAGGGGGACAGGGCCCACTGAAGCTTTCTTT
CDR3aa: CASSFRGTGPTEAFF

j_gene: TRBJ2-1
abundance: -
v_gene: TRBV28
d_gene: -
CDR3nt: TGTGCCAGCAGTTCCCGGGAGTCAAAGCAGTTCTTC
CDR3aa: CASSSRESKQFF

j_gene: TRBJ1-5
abundance: -
v_gene: TRBV18
d_gene: -
CDR3nt: TGTGCCAGCTCACCACTTGGTAGCAATCAGCCCCAGCATTTT
CDR3aa: CASSPLGSNQPQHF

j_gene: TRBJ1-5
abundance: -
v_gene: TRBV6-5
d_gene: -
CDR3nt: TGTGCCAGCAGTCCCCCCGGGGCTATGCCCCAGCATTTT
CDR3aa: CASSPPGAMPQHF

j_gene: TRBJ2-3
abundance: -
v_gene: TRBV5-1
d_gene: -
CDR3nt: TGCGCCAGCAGCTGGCGAGCCCTCACAGATACGCAGTATTTT
CDR3aa: CASSWRALTDTQYF

j_gene: TRBJ2-5
abundance: -
v_gene: TRBV1
d_gene: -
CDR3nt: TGCACCAGCAGCCGAGGCCGAGGAGAGACCCAGTACTTC
CDR3aa: CTSSRGRGETQYF

j_gene: TRBJ1-3
abundance: -
v_gene: TRBV28
d_gene: -
CDR3nt: TGTGCCAGCAGTTTCGGGGGAGCTGGAAACACCATATATTTT
CDR3aa: CASSFGGAGNTIYF

j_gene: TRBJ2-7
abundance: -
v_gene: TRBV6-5
d_gene: -
CDR3nt: TGTGCCAGCACCCGGGGCGGGTCCTACGAGCAGTACTTC
CDR3aa: CASTRGGSYEQYF

j_gene: TRBJ2-7
abundance: -
v_gene: TRBV27
d_gene: -
CDR3nt: TGTGCCAGCAGTCTCGGGCCCGGATGGTCCTACGAGCAGTACTTC
CDR3aa: CASSLGPGWSYEQYF

j_gene: TRBJ2-5
abundance: -
v_gene: TRBV4-1
d_gene: -
CDR3nt: TGCGCCAGCAGCCAATCGAAGAGGGGCCCCCAAGAGACCCAGTACTTC
CDR3aa: CASSQSKRGPQETQYF

j_gene: TRBJ2-4
abundance: -
v_gene: TRBV7-9
d_gene: -
CDR3nt: TGTGCCAGCAGCCCATCGACAAGCCAAAACATTCAGTACTTC
CDR3aa: CASSPSTSQNIQYF

j_gene: TRBJ2-5
abundance: -
v_gene: TRBV5-4
d_gene: -
CDR3nt: TGTGCCAGCAGCCCGCCGGGACCCCAAGAGACCCAGTACTTC
CDR3aa: CASSPPGPQETQYF

j_gene: TRBJ2-3
abundance: -
v_gene: TRBV7-2
d_gene: TRBD2
CDR3nt: TGTGCCAGCAGCTTAGTAGCTAGCGGGGGGGCAAATACGCAGTATTTT
CDR3aa: CASSLVASGGANTQYF

j_gene: TRBJ1-1
abundance: -
v_gene: TRBV5-1
d_gene: -
CDR3nt: TGCGCCAGCAGCTTGTATAGCCTGAACACTGAAGCTTTCTTT
CDR3aa: CASSLYSLNTEAFF

j_gene: TRBJ2-1
abundance: -
v_gene: TRBV7-2
d_gene: TRBD2
CDR3nt: TGTGCCAGCAGTCCTCCTAGCGGGTTATACAATGAGCAGTTCTTC
CDR3aa: CASSPPSGLYNEQFF

j_gene: TRBJ2-6
abundance: -
v_gene: TRBV18
d_gene: -
CDR3nt: TGTGCCAGCTCACCTAGCTCTGGGGCCAACGTCCTGACTTTC
CDR3aa: CASSPSSGANVLTF

j_gene: TRBJ2-5
abundance: -
v_gene: TRBV4-1
d_gene: TRBD2
CDR3nt: TGCGCCAGCACCCTTAGCGGGGGGTACGGGGAGACCCAGTACTTC
CDR3aa: CASTLSGGYGETQYF

j_gene: TRBJ1-5
abundance: -
v_gene: TRBV4-1
d_gene: TRBD1
CDR3nt: TGCGCCAGCAGCCAAGAAGGTGGGACAGGGGCCAATCAGCCCCAGCATTTT
CDR3aa: CASSQEGGTGANQPQHF

j_gene: TRBJ2-2
abundance: -
v_gene: TRBV11-1
d_gene: -
CDR3nt: TGTGCCAGCAGCTTAGGACTGAACACCGGGGAGCTGTTTTTT
CDR3aa: CASSLGLNTGELFF

j_gene: TRBJ2-7
abundance: -
v_gene: TRBV7-2
d_gene: -
CDR3nt: TGTGCCAGCAGCTTAGACCCCACAAGGTTTCTCTCCTACGAGCAGTACTTC
CDR3aa: CASSLDPTRFLSYEQYF

j_gene: TRBJ1-6
abundance: -
v_gene: TRBV2
d_gene: -
CDR3nt: TGTGCCAGCAGTTCGGGCGTACTGAGCTCCTATAATTCACCCCTCCACTTT
CDR3aa: CASSSGVLSSYNSPLHF

j_gene: TRBJ2-1
abundance: few
v_gene: TRBV6-5
d_gene: TRBD2
CDR3nt: TGTGCCAGCAGTTACCATAGCGGGGGGACCTACAATGAGCAGTTCTTC
CDR3aa: CASSYHSGGTYNEQFF

j_gene: TRBJ2-3
abundance: -
v_gene: TRBV10-3
d_gene: -
CDR3nt: TGTGCCATCAGTGAGGTCACAGATACGCAGTATTTT
CDR3aa: CAISEVTDTQYF

j_gene: TRBJ2-3
abundance: -
v_gene: TRBV5-1
d_gene: TRBD1
CDR3nt: TGCGCCAGCAGCGATTACAGGGGGCTTAAGGCCACGGGTACGCAGTATTTT
CDR3aa: CASSDYRGLKATGTQYF

j_gene: TRBJ1-2
abundance: few
v_gene: TRBV5-1
d_gene: -
CDR3nt: TGCGCCAGCAGCCTAAGGGACACCTCCGTCTACACCTTC
CDR3aa: CASSLRDTSVYTF

j_gene: TRBJ1-1
abundance: -
v_gene: TRBV27
d_gene: -
CDR3nt: TGTGCCAGCAGTTTATGGGGGCGGGAGACTGAAGCTTTCTTT
CDR3aa: CASSLWGRETEAFF

j_gene: TRBJ2-1
abundance: -
v_gene: TRBV2
d_gene: -
CDR3nt: TGTGCCAGCAGTGAACAGGGCGTTAGTCTCAATGAGCAGTTCTTC
CDR3aa: CASSEQGVSLNEQFF

j_gene: TRBJ2-2
abundance: -
v_gene: TRBV2
d_gene: -
CDR3nt: TGTGCCAGCAGTGAACGTCGGGTACCGAACACCGGGGAGCTGTTTTTT
CDR3aa: CASSERRVPNTGELFF

j_gene: TRBJ2-5
abundance: few
v_gene: TRBV4-1
d_gene: TRBD1
CDR3nt: TGCGCCAGCAGCCTCGGACAGGGGTTTTTAGAGACCCAGTACTTC
CDR3aa: CASSLGQGFLETQYF

j_gene: TRBJ2-5
abundance: -
v_gene: TRBV2
d_gene: TRBD1
CDR3nt: TGTGCCAGCAGCCGGGACAGGGGGTCCCAAGAGACCCAGTACTTC
CDR3aa: CASSRDRGSQETQYF

j_gene: TRBJ1-2
abundance: -
v_gene: TRBV2
d_gene: TRBD1
CDR3nt: TGTGCCAGCAGTGAACCACACAGGGGGCGAGATGGCTACACCTTC
CDR3aa: CASSEPHRGRDGYTF

j_gene: TRBJ1-6
abundance: -
v_gene: TRBV27
d_gene: -
CDR3nt: TGTGCCAGCAGATGGGGGAATTCACCCCTCCACTTT
CDR3aa: CASRWGNSPLHF